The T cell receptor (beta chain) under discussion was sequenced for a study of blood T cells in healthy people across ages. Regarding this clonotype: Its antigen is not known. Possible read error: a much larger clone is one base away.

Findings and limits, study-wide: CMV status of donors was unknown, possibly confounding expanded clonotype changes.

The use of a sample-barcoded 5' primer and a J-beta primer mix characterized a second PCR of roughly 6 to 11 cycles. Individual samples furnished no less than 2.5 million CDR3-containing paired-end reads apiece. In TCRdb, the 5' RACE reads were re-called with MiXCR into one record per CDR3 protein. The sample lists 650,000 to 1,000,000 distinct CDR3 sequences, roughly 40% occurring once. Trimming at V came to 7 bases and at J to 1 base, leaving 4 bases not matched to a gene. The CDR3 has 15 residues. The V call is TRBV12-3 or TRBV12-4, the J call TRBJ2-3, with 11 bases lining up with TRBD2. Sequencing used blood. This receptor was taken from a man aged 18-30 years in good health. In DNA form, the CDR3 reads TGTGCCAGCAACCTACTAGCGGGGGGCACAGATACGCAGTATTTT. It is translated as CASNLLAGGTDTQYF.